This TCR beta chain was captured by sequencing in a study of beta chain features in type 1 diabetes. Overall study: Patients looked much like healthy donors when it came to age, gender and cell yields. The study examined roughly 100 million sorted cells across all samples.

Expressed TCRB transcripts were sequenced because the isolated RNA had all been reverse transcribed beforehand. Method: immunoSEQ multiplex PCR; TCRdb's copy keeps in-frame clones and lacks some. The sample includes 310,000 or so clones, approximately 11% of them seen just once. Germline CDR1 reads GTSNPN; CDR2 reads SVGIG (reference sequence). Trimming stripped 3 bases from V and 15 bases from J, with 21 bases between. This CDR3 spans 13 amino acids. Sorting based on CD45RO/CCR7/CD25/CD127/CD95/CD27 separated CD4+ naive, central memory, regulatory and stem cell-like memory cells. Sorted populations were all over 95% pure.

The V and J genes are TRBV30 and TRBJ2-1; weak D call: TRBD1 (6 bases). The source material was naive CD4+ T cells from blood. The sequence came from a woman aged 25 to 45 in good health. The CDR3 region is CAWSGITRTARFF. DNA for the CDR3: TGTGCCTGGAGCGGCATAACTCGGACAGCACGGTTCTTC.